A single sample gave rise to the 14 T cell receptor beta chains below, sequenced in a study of blood T cell repertoires in COVID-19. Sequenced by immunoSEQ multiplex PCR; TCRdb stores in-frame clones only, minus some. The data contain 300,000 to 500,000 clones, 85% to 90% of them singletons. Sequencing was performed on PBMCs or T cells enriched from blood (not recorded which). The receptor source for this set is a woman aged 25-40 years with acute COVID-19.

This chain's CDR3 is CASTPRQGREGYTF. The CDR3 DNA follows: TGTGCCAGCACCCCGAGACAGGGCAGGGAAGGCTACACCTTC. The genes are TRBV6-5 and TRBJ1-2, with 7 bases identical to TRBD1. The CDR3 length is 14 residues. Germline values: CDR1 MNHEY, CDR2 SVGAGI. Unmatched junction bases numbered 13, after V lost 7 bases and J lost 8 bases.

The chain recombines TRBV6-5 with TRBJ2-3; 8 bases are shared with TRBD2. CDR1 is MNHEY and CDR2 is SVGAGI in the germline V gene. The CDR3 is made up of 14 amino acids. V gave up 10 bases and J gave up 4 bases; unmatched junction bases: 10. Here the CDR3 reads CATGESGGADTQYF. The DNA for the CDR3 is TGTGCCACGGGGGAGAGCGGGGGCGCAGATACGCAGTATTTT.

The CDR3 loop reads CSHLSGGAKDTQYF. CDR3 in DNA: TGCAGCCACCTTAGCGGGGGGGCGAAAGATACGCAGTATTTT. The chain carries TRBV29-1 and TRBJ2-3; 11 nucleotides agree with TRBD2. Germline V CDR1 and CDR2: SQVTM, ANQGSEA. This CDR3 is 14 amino acids long. The V and J ends lost 8 bases and 5 bases, in that order; junction bases with no gene match: 9.

The chain joins TRBV7-7 to TRBJ2-2; 7 bases fit TRBD1. CDR1 and CDR2 (germline): SSHAT, FNYEAQ (reference sequence). V was clipped by 5 bases and J by 4 bases; unmatched bases: 7. CDR3 length: 15 residues. CDR3 in amino acids: CASSRDRVPTGELFF. The CDR3 coding sequence is TGTGCCAGCAGCCGCGACAGGGTCCCCACCGGGGAGCTGTTTTTT. The variable domain in full, completed from reference TRBV7-7 and TRBJ2-2, reads GAGVSQSPRYKVTKRGQDVTLRCDPISSHATLYWYQQALGQGPEFLTYFNYEAQPDKSGLPSDRFSAERPEGSISTLTIQRTEQRDSAMYRCASSRDRVPTGELFFGEGSRLTVL.

The rearrangement uses TRBV7-6 and TRBJ1-6; 8 bases line up with TRBD1. J gave up 2 bases and V 7 bases, and 7 bases lay outside the gene matches. Germline lookup yields CDR1 SGHVS and CDR2 FNYEAQ. This CDR3 has 16 amino acids. For the CDR3, the DNA is TGTGCCAGCACCCGAGGACAGGGCGCCTATAATTCACCCCTCCACTTT. It specifies CASTRGQGAYNSPLHF.

V gene TRBV5-6 combines with J gene TRBJ1-2; 10 bases agree with TRBD1. V gave up 7 bases and J gave up 6 bases; unmatched junction bases: 15. Germline CDR1 reads SGHDT; CDR2 reads YYEEEE. The CDR3 loop spans 16 amino acids. Here the CDR3 reads CASSPGTGAGPHGYTF. As DNA, the CDR3 is TGTGCCAGCTCCCCCGGGACAGGGGCCGGCCCTCATGGCTACACCTTC.

CDR3: CASSPFRGNEQFF. The CDR3 nucleotides are TGTGCCAGCAGCCCCTTCCGGGGCAATGAGCAGTTCTTC. The gene calls are TRBV7-3 and TRBJ2-1; D perhaps matches TRBD2 (5 bases). V lost 5 bases to trimming and J lost 6 bases, with 11 bases between them. Germline V lookup: CDR1 SGHTA, CDR2 FQGTGA. This CDR3 spans 13 amino acids.

The V and J genes are TRBV12-5 and TRBJ1-4, with D possibly being TRBD1 (6 bases). The CDR3 loop spans 15 amino acids. V lost 4 bases, J lost 5 bases, and 14 bases lay in between. CDR1 and CDR2 (germline): LGHNT, FRNRAP. The CDR3 reads CASGYPQGGNEKLFF. The DNA of the CDR3 is TGTGCTAGTGGTTACCCACAGGGAGGGAATGAAAAACTGTTTTTT.

This clone was counted once. The chain recombines TRBV14 with TRBJ2-3; D gene ambiguous. This CDR3 contains 15 residues. V was shortened by 0 bases and J by 4 bases, with 11 bases between the two germline ends. CDR1 and CDR2 from the germline V gene are SGHDN and FVKESK. CDR3 loop: CASSQESRRADTQYF. The CDR3, as DNA: TGTGCCAGCAGCCAAGAATCCCGACGGGCAGATACGCAGTATTTT.

This clone was seen a few times. The J gene is TRBJ1-6, the V gene TRBV19; a weak D match, TRBD1 (5 bases). This CDR3 is 18 amino acids long. CDR1 is LNHDA, CDR2 SQIVND, per germline (reference sequence). V lost 3 bases to trimming and J lost 4 bases, with 19 bases between them. The CDR3 coding sequence is TGTGCCAGTAGTATCTGGCGGGACGTGAGGACATATAATTCACCCCTCCACTTT. Amino acids: CASSIWRDVRTYNSPLHF.

The CDR3 bases are TGTGCCAGCAGCCTAACTATTGGACAGGGGGTGTACGAGCAGTACTTC. Amino acid sequence: CASSLTIGQGVYEQYF. The chain employs TRBV7-6 and TRBJ2-7, with 10 positions matching TRBD1. CDR3 length equals 16 residues. Germline CDR1 is SGHVS and CDR2 is FNYEAQ. V dropped 5 bases and J dropped 4; count of bases not matched to a gene: 11. Full variable domain (missing parts from reference TRBV7-6 and TRBJ2-7): GAGVSQSPRYKVTKRGQDVALRCDPISGHVSLYWYRQALGQGPEFLTYFNYEAQQDKSGLPNDRFSAERPEGSISTLTIQRTEQRDSAMYRCASSLTIGQGVYEQYFGPGTRLTVT.

The chain joins TRBV19 to TRBJ1-3; D remains ambiguous. Germline-derived CDR1 and CDR2 are LNHDA and SQIVND (reference sequence). This CDR3 contains 13 residues. V was shortened by 6 bases and J by 0 bases, with 6 bases between the two germline ends. CDR3 in amino acids: CASRPSSGNTIYF. CDR3 coding DNA: TGTGCCAGTAGGCCCAGCTCTGGAAACACCATATATTTT.

This clone was found a few times. The chain carries TRBV19 and TRBJ1-5; D not certain. The V gene's germline CDR1 is LNHDA and CDR2 SQIVND (reference sequence). The CDR3 sequence is 15 residues long. V shed 5 bases and J shed 6 bases, with 17 bases lying between them. The CDR3 loop is CASSLGLGGFQPQHF. The CDR3 DNA reads TGTGCCAGTAGTCTGGGCTTAGGTGGGTTTCAGCCCCAGCATTTT.

The table lists this clone with a count of one. The rearrangement joins TRBV24-1 to TRBJ2-1, with D tentatively TRBD2 (5 bases). The ends were cut back, 10 bases at V and 7 bases at J, with 16 bases in the middle. The CDR3 runs to 13 residues. Germline lookup yields CDR1 KGHDR and CDR2 SFDVKD. For the CDR3, the DNA is TGTGCCACGGCTCTCGGAGGTAGGAATGAGCAGTTCTTC. It is translated as CATALGGRNEQFF.